The rows below give T cell receptor beta chains drawn from one sample of a study of blood T cell repertoires in COVID-19. Profiling relied on immunoSEQ multiplex PCR, and the TCRdb table lists in-frame clones only, not all of them. The sample includes 150,000 to 200,000 clones, roughly 84% seen only once; the top ten take 14%. Sequenced input: peripheral blood. The receptors shown here come from an older woman with COVID-19, enrolled during active disease. Both conserved end residues are part of each CDR3. Each record gives: clone size, D gene, V gene, J gene, CDR3 protein, CDR3 DNA. A D gene is named only where the DNA matches it firmly. Rows may omit the clone size; those that give it use once, few, many or a size class.

once,TRBD2,TRBV30,TRBJ2-5,CAWSDRVAGVMFVVETQYF,TGTGCCTGGAGTGATAGGGTAGCGGGAGTAATGTTTGTGGTAGAGACCCAGTACTTC
NA,NA,TRBV5-1,TRBJ2-3,CASSRGGADTQYF,TGCGCCAGCTCTAGGGGCGGAGCAGATACGCAGTATTTT
NA,NA,TRBV28,TRBJ1-4,CASSQPGTRNEKLFF,TGTGCCAGCAGCCAACCCGGGACTCGAAATGAAAAACTGTTTTTT
NA,NA,TRBV15,TRBJ1-1,CATSAGRGWDTEAFF,TGTGCCACCAGTGCGGGGAGGGGATGGGACACTGAAGCTTTCTTT
NA,NA,TRBV18,TRBJ2-5,CASSPSGRGETQYF,TGTGCCAGCTCACCAAGTGGCCGTGGAGAGACCCAGTACTTC
NA,TRBD1,TRBV28,TRBJ1-2,CASSLIQGAGYGYTF,TGTGCCAGCAGTTTGATACAGGGGGCAGGCTATGGCTACACCTTC
NA,TRBD1,TRBV28,TRBJ2-7,CAISLRGPYEQYF,TGTGCCATTTCACTAAGGGGGCCCTACGAGCAGTACTTC
NA,TRBD2,TRBV28,TRBJ2-2,CASSTHEGLAGRKNTGELFF,TGTGCCAGCAGTACCCACGAGGGACTAGCGGGAAGGAAAAACACCGGGGAGCTGTTTTTT
NA,TRBD1,TRBV9,TRBJ1-2,CASSPLWDRGGYGYTF,TGTGCCAGCAGCCCCCTCTGGGACAGGGGCGGCTATGGCTACACCTTC
NA,TRBD1,TRBV19,TRBJ2-7,CASSDQGAGDEQYF,TGTGCCAGTAGCGATCAGGGGGCTGGCGACGAGCAGTACTTC
NA,NA,TRBV21-1,TRBJ1-2,CASSKTLDRANYGYTF,TGTGCCAGCAGCAAAACCCTGGACAGGGCTAACTATGGCTACACCTTC
NA,NA,TRBV7-6,TRBJ1-3,CASSPNRGIGSSGNTIYF,TGTGCCAGCAGCCCCAACCGGGGGATAGGGAGCTCTGGAAACACCATATATTTT
NA,TRBD1,TRBV19,TRBJ2-5,CASMGMTGEETQYF,TGTGCCAGTATGGGAATGACAGGGGAAGAGACCCAGTACTTC
NA,NA,TRBV3-1/TRBV3-2,TRBJ2-1,CASSQVANYNEQFF,TGTGCCAGCAGCCAAGTGGCAAACTACAATGAGCAGTTCTTC
few,TRBD2,TRBV4-1,TRBJ2-3,CASSRLPGLASDTQYF,TGCGCCAGCAGCCGTTTACCGGGACTAGCTTCCGATACGCAGTATTTT
NA,NA,TRBV30,TRBJ1-5,CAWSDGRDNQPQHF,TGTGCCTGGAGTGATGGACGGGACAATCAGCCCCAGCATTTT
NA,NA,TRBV19,TRBJ1-2,CASSIGQGRGYTF,TGTGCCAGTAGTATCGGGCAGGGGCGAGGCTACACCTTC
NA,NA,TRBV6-5,TRBJ1-2,CASSYSAANYGYTF,TGTGCCAGCAGTTACTCGGCAGCTAACTATGGCTACACCTTC
NA,TRBD1,TRBV6-5,TRBJ1-6,CASKDRGPLGSPLHF,TGTGCCAGCAAGGACAGGGGCCCTCTGGGCTCACCCCTCCACTTT
NA,TRBD2,TRBV5-1,TRBJ2-4,CASSLIAGGPSDIQYF,TGCGCCAGCAGCTTGATAGCGGGAGGGCCGAGCGACATTCAGTACTTC
NA,NA,TRBV4-2,TRBJ2-6,CASSQTRAGANVLTF,TGTGCCAGCAGCCAGACTAGGGCTGGGGCCAACGTCCTGACTTTC
NA,TRBD2,TRBV6-5,TRBJ2-3,CASVLGGRTDTQYF,TGTGCCAGCGTACTTGGCGGGAGAACAGATACGCAGTATTTT
NA,NA,TRBV28,TRBJ2-7,CASFNQGYSYEQYF,TGTGCCAGCTTTAATCAGGGATATTCCTACGAGCAGTACTTC
NA,NA,TRBV7-2,TRBJ1-5,CASSTRVSNQPQHF,TGTGCCAGCAGCACCAGGGTTAGCAATCAGCCCCAGCATTTT
NA,NA,TRBV28,TRBJ1-1,CASSLAGEAFF,TGTGCCAGCAGTTTAGCGGGTGAAGCTTTCTTT
few,TRBD1,TRBV28,TRBJ1-3,CASSGLDRSSGNTIYF,TGTGCCAGCAGTGGATTGGACAGGAGCTCTGGAAACACCATATATTTT
NA,TRBD1,TRBV6-5,TRBJ1-2,CASTPILDRGSGYTF,TGTGCCAGCACGCCTATCCTGGACAGGGGAAGTGGCTACACCTTC
once,NA,TRBV27,TRBJ2-2,CASRTEGPFTGELFF,TGTGCCAGCAGGACTGAGGGTCCGTTCACCGGGGAGCTGTTTTTT
NA,NA,TRBV7-9,TRBJ2-2,CASSSNRGDTGELFF,TGTGCCAGCAGCTCGAATAGGGGCGACACCGGGGAGCTGTTTTTT
NA,NA,TRBV5-1,TRBJ1-1,CASSLTDRNTEAFF,TGCGCCAGCAGCTTGACGGACAGAAACACTGAAGCTTTCTTT
NA,NA,TRBV19,TRBJ2-3,CASSNSGTDTQYF,TGTGCCAGTAGTAACTCGGGCACAGATACGCAGTATTTT
NA,TRBD1,TRBV18,TRBJ2-1,CASSPPNRGLYNEQFF,TGTGCCAGCTCACCACCGAACAGGGGCCTATACAATGAGCAGTTCTTC
NA,TRBD1,TRBV18,TRBJ1-2,CASSPETGSNGYTF,TGTGCCAGCTCACCAGAGACAGGGTCGAATGGCTACACCTTC
NA,NA,TRBV27,TRBJ1-5,CASSSSRGNNQPQHF,TGTGCCAGCAGTTCCTCAAGAGGGAACAATCAGCCCCAGCATTTT
NA,NA,TRBV28,TRBJ2-3,CASSPWRDTQYF,TGTGCCAGCAGCCCTTGGAGGGATACGCAGTATTTT
few,NA,TRBV6-5,TRBJ1-2,CASGQSGNYGYTF,TGTGCCAGCGGTCAATCAGGGAACTATGGCTACACCTTC
NA,NA,TRBV18,TRBJ2-3,CATTTGGGPDTQYF,TGTGCCACCACTACTGGGGGGGGCCCAGATACGCAGTATTTT
NA,NA,TRBV29-1,TRBJ2-3,CSVDKASTDTQYF,TGCAGCGTTGATAAAGCTAGCACAGATACGCAGTATTTT
NA,TRBD1,TRBV6-5,TRBJ1-1,CASSPTGEYAEAFF,TGTGCCAGCAGCCCGACAGGGGAATACGCTGAAGCTTTCTTT
NA,TRBD2,TRBV11-2,TRBJ2-1,CASSLVGSGLALDEQFF,TGTGCCAGCAGCTTAGTCGGGTCGGGACTAGCTTTGGATGAGCAGTTCTTC
few,NA,TRBV2,TRBJ1-3,CASSDGGRRGNTIYF,TGTGCCAGCAGTGACGGGGGACGTCGCGGGAACACCATATATTTT
once,TRBD2,TRBV7-7,TRBJ2-2,CATLRGEELFF,TGTGCTACGCTCCGGGGGGAGGAGCTGTTTTTT